This T cell receptor beta chain was captured by sequencing in a study of T cells expressing NK-cell markers. Study in general: The authors sequenced eight donors, of whom seven were HCMV-seropositive and one was seronegative.

With regard to this clonotype: What it binds is unknown.

Germline V gives CDR1 ENHRY, CDR2 SYGVKD. The CDR3 loop spans 14 amino acids. Overall study results and limits: As a fraction of CD8+ T cells, dominant NKG2C+ clonotypes reached about 1.0-7.5% in over 5 donors. Questions lingered over whether expanded NKG2C+ T cell clones were HCMV-specific.

One entry per CDR3 protein, without DNA, is what TCRdb gives after re-calling the 5' RACE reads. The repertoire table contains around 110,000 distinct CDR3 sequences. Sequenced: blood T cells: a sorted CD56 or NKG2C T cell subset, CD4+ or CD8+ T cells, or bulk PBMC T cells (not recorded which). This chain joins TRBV10-3 and TRBJ1-5; TCRdb designates TRBD1, a call that cannot be tested without DNA. The origin of this receptor is a woman aged 18 to 75 in good health. The CDR3 sequence: CAISDSGGRQPQHF.